Below are 32 T cell receptor beta chains sequenced from a single sample in a study of human CD8 memory T cell subsets. The TPEX subset meant dysfunctional early memory CD8+ cells, CCR7+ PD-1+ TIGIT+. TCR beta was sequenced from UMI-tagged 5' RACE libraries. Reprocessing the 5' RACE reads, TCRdb reports a single entry for every CDR3 protein and omits DNA. The table for this sample gives under 7,000 distinct CDR3 sequences. The sample consisted of CD8+ T cells from PBMCs. The source of these receptors is a human donor in good health.

The V gene is TRBV12-3 or TRBV12-4, the J gene TRBJ2-1. The CDR3 has 12 amino acids. Here the CDR3 reads CASSLGSPGQFF.

The chain uses TRBV4-2 and TRBJ2-1; the TRBD2 assignment by TCRdb is unverifiable without DNA. In germline, CDR1 is LGHNA, CDR2 YNFKEQ. The length of the CDR3 is 19 residues. CDR3 protein: CASSQAPAGLAGDGAKQFF.

The V call is TRBV7-9, the J call TRBJ2-5; TCRdb's D call, TRBD2, is unchecked because there is no DNA. The CDR3 spans 16 residues. CDR1 and CDR2 (germline): SEHNR, FQNEAQ (reference sequence). The CDR3: CASSWPAGGPEETQYF. Full variable domain (rest looked up from reference TRBV7-9 and TRBJ2-5): DTGVSQNPRHKITKRGQNVTFRCDPISEHNRLYWYRQTLGQGPEFLTYFQNEAQLEKSRLLSDRFSAERPKGSFSTLEIQRTEQGDSAMYLCASSWPAGGPEETQYFGPGTRLLVL.

This chain connects TRBV15 to TRBJ1-2; TCRdb's assignment of TRBD1 cannot be checked, as there is no DNA. This CDR3 region has 13 residues. Germline loops: CDR1 LNHNV, CDR2 YYDKDF (reference sequence). The CDR3 spells CATSSPGDDGYTF.

This clonotype is called medium-sized based on its frequency. J is TRBJ2-3 and V is TRBV20-1. Germline V lookup: CDR1 DFQATT, CDR2 SNEGSKA (reference sequence). The CDR3 totals 13 residues. CDR3 residues: CSASDISADTQYF.

The V call is TRBV9, the J call TRBJ2-1; TCRdb's assignment of TRBD2 cannot be checked, as there is no DNA. This CDR3 spans 17 amino acids. Germline-derived CDR1 and CDR2 are SGDLS and YYNGEE. CDR3: CASSTQPSAKIYNEQFF.

This clonotype is identified as medium-sized from frequency. J is TRBJ2-1 and V is TRBV29-1; TCRdb picks TRBD1, but there is no DNA to check that call. There are 14 residues in the CDR3. Germline V gene lookup returns CDR1 SQVTM and CDR2 ANQGSEA. CDR3 amino acids: CSVETGGGYNEQFF.

This rearrangement joins TRBV5-5 to TRBJ2-7; TCRdb returns TRBD1, unconfirmable since there is no DNA. CDR3 length: 14 amino acids. Germline CDR1 is SGHKS and CDR2 is YYEKEE (reference sequence). The CDR3 reads CASSLEGAGYEQYF.

In terms of frequency, this clonotype is medium-sized. The chain joins TRBV15 to TRBJ1-6. CDR3 length: 12 amino acids. Germline CDR1 is LNHNV and CDR2 is YYDKDF (reference sequence). This CDR3 reads CATSSENSPLHF.

V usage is TRBV13 and J usage is TRBJ2-5; the TCRdb call, TRBD1, lacks DNA for checking. The germline CDR1 and CDR2 sequences are PRHDT and FYEKMQ (reference sequence). The CDR3 sequence is 14 residues long. The CDR3: CASSPRDGVETQYF.

The chain uses TRBV27 and TRBJ1-1; the D gene TCRdb calls, TRBD1, cannot be checked with no DNA. The CDR3 consists of 14 residues. Germline assignment: CDR1 MNHEY and CDR2 SMNVEV (reference sequence). This chain's CDR3 is CASSLNQGSTEAFF.

Frequency places this clonotype as medium-sized (0.01 to 0.1%). The chain carries TRBV20-1 and TRBJ1-2; TCRdb's D call of TRBD1 is untestable without DNA. Germline assignment: CDR1 DFQATT and CDR2 SNEGSKA (reference sequence). The CDR3 spans 13 residues. This CDR3 is CSASQATNYGYTF.

V and J are TRBV11-2 and TRBJ2-7. Germline V gene sequence: CDR1 SGHAT, CDR2 FQNNGV. The CDR3 extends over 13 amino acids. The CDR3 is CASRDGSSYEQYF.

V usage is TRBV27 and J usage is TRBJ2-1; TCRdb returns TRBD1, unconfirmable since there is no DNA. The CDR3 covers 14 residues. In germline, CDR1 is MNHEY, CDR2 SMNVEV (reference sequence). This CDR3 is CASSFPGQYNEQFF.

The rearrangement links TRBV7-6 to TRBJ1-2; absent DNA, TCRdb's TRBD1 call cannot be checked. This CDR3 contains 17 residues. Germline CDR1 reads SGHVS; CDR2 reads FNYEAQ. The CDR3 reads CASSKGTGLTLSYGYTF.

V is TRBV28 and J is TRBJ2-2; TCRdb's D call, TRBD1, is unchecked because there is no DNA. CDR1 and CDR2 (germline): MDHEN, SYDVKM. This CDR3 comprises 17 residues. CDR3 amino acids: CASSSPRAGARPGELFF.

V and J are TRBV7-9 and TRBJ2-5; TCRdb gives TRBD2 as the D gene, but with no DNA this cannot be confirmed. This CDR3 spans 15 amino acids. Germline V gene data show CDR1 as SEHNR and CDR2 as FQNEAQ (reference sequence). CDR3 protein: CASSLRLAAQETQYF. Supplemented by reference TRBV7-9 and TRBJ2-5, the full variable domain reads DTGVSQNPRHKITKRGQNVTFRCDPISEHNRLYWYRQTLGQGPEFLTYFQNEAQLEKSRLLSDRFSAERPKGSFSTLEIQRTEQGDSAMYLCASSLRLAAQETQYFGPGTRLLVL.

This clonotype is classed as medium-sized by frequency. The rearrangement links TRBV5-1 to TRBJ1-5; TCRdb indicates TRBD1, and absent DNA this call remains unverified. The CDR3 is 15 amino acids. Germline CDR1 and CDR2: SGHRS and YFSETQ. The CDR3 loop is CASSLDGNSNQPQHF.

This chain connects TRBV30 to TRBJ2-1; the TCRdb call, TRBD1, lacks DNA for checking. The CDR3 loop spans 14 amino acids. Per germline, CDR1 GTSNPN and CDR2 SVGIG (reference sequence). CDR3: CAWYAGGDYNEQFF. Using reference TRBV30 and TRBJ2-1 for the parts outside the CDR3, the full variable domain is SQTIHQWPATLVQPVGSPLSLECTVEGTSNPNLYWYRQAAGRGLQLLFYSVGIGQISSEVPQNLSASRPQDRQFILSSKKLLLSDSGFYLCAWYAGGDYNEQFFGPGTRLTVL.

This chain joins TRBV30 and TRBJ2-1; TCRdb gives TRBD2 as the D gene, but with no DNA this cannot be confirmed. CDR1 is GTSNPN and CDR2 is SVGIG in the germline V gene (reference sequence). This CDR3 has 13 amino acids. The CDR3 here is CAWRWTSYNEQFF.

The V and J genes are TRBV20-1 and TRBJ1-1; TCRdb's D gene call, TRBD1, goes unchecked for lack of DNA. This CDR3 has 17 amino acids. Germline CDR1 is DFQATT and CDR2 is SNEGSKA (reference sequence). The CDR3 loop reads CSARDRGARGLNTEAFF.

Its frequency marks this clonotype as medium-sized. The V and J genes are TRBV19 and TRBJ2-1. This CDR3 contains 14 residues. The germline V gene has CDR1 LNHDA and CDR2 SQIVND (reference sequence). The CDR3 loop reads CASSMADAYNEQFF.

The gene calls are TRBV20-1 and TRBJ2-7; TCRdb selects TRBD2, and the lack of DNA leaves this call unchecked. Germline V gene sequence: CDR1 DFQATT, CDR2 SNEGSKA (reference sequence). The CDR3 contains 14 residues. The CDR3 here is CSATRLAGGYEQYF.

The chain carries TRBV5-1 and TRBJ2-3; there is no DNA to check the TCRdb D call of TRBD1. The CDR3 length is 16 residues. Germline assignment: CDR1 SGHRS and CDR2 YFSETQ. CDR3 loop: CASSLAEYRGTDTQYF.

The J gene is TRBJ2-3, the V gene TRBV7-9. CDR3 length: 14 amino acids. CDR1 is SEHNR and CDR2 is FQNEAQ in the germline V gene (reference sequence). The CDR3 loop is CASSLVENTDTQYF.

By frequency, this clonotype registers medium-sized. The V and J genes are TRBV29-1 and TRBJ1-2; the TCRdb D gene call, TRBD1, has no DNA to confirm it. The CDR3 has 14 amino acids. Germline lookup yields CDR1 SQVTM and CDR2 ANQGSEA. The CDR3 protein is CSVVSGTDPSGYTF.

This chain uses TRBV28 with TRBJ2-7; without DNA, the TCRdb call of TRBD1 cannot be checked. Germline V gene lookup returns CDR1 MDHEN and CDR2 SYDVKM. This CDR3 contains 18 residues. The CDR3 is CASSLLISGRGPSYEQYF.

V and J are TRBV2 and TRBJ2-5. Germline V lookup: CDR1 SNHLY, CDR2 FYNNEI. CDR3 length: 12 residues. CDR3 sequence reads: CAGQGYQETQYF.

This chain joins TRBV3-1 and TRBJ2-1; TCRdb's D call, TRBD2, is unchecked because there is no DNA. The CDR3 totals 16 residues. The germline V gene has CDR1 LGHDT and CDR2 YNNKEL (reference sequence). CDR3 amino acids: CASSQLSGVTYNEQFF.

CDR3 sequence reads: CASSGQESSYEQYF. The chain links TRBV12-3 or TRBV12-4 to TRBJ2-7; TCRdb names TRBD1, which stays unverified in the absence of DNA. This CDR3 comprises 14 residues.

According to its frequency, this clonotype is medium-sized. The chain has TRBV7-9 and TRBJ2-3; TCRdb reports TRBD2, a call that lacks DNA to check it against. Germline V gene lookup returns CDR1 SEHNR and CDR2 FQNEAQ (reference sequence). CDR3 length equals 13 residues. CDR3 sequence: CASKAGGVDTQYF.

Judged by frequency, this clonotype is medium-sized. The genes are TRBV29-1 and TRBJ2-1; TCRdb picks TRBD2, but there is no DNA to check that call. Germline CDR1 is SQVTM and CDR2 is ANQGSEA. The CDR3 extends over 16 amino acids. CDR3 loop: CSVEDTGLGTHNEQFF.